This is a list of T cell receptor beta chains from one sample in a study of shared clonotypes between healthy human individuals. Assay used: immunoSEQ multiplex PCR; TCRdb lists only in-frame clones, some missing. The sample contains about 600,000 clones, roughly 96% of which appear only once. Sample: naive CD8+ T cells sorted from blood. The receptors stem from a woman aged 30 to 39 in good health. Both conserved end residues are part of each CDR3. The order of the fields is J gene, V gene, D gene, clone size, CDR3 protein, CDR3 DNA. D genes are given only for firm matches. Size tells how often a clone was seen (once, few, many) or the class of an expanded clone, and some rows leave it out.

TRBJ1-1,TRBV7-9,.,few,CASSLVLNTEAFF,TGTGCCAGCAGCTTAGTCCTGAACACTGAAGCTTTCTTT
TRBJ2-1,TRBV10-3,.,.,CAISVPRDARSSYNEQFF,TGTGCCATCAGTGTACCCCGGGACGCCCGAAGCTCCTACAATGAGCAGTTCTTC
TRBJ1-5,TRBV4-1,TRBD1,.,CASSQVFRQGRFQPQHF,TGCGCCAGCAGCCAAGTATTCAGACAGGGAAGGTTTCAGCCCCAGCATTTT
TRBJ1-2,TRBV13,.,few,CASSLEQDYGYTF,TGTGCCAGCAGCTTAGAGCAAGACTATGGCTACACCTTC
TRBJ1-1,TRBV28,.,.,CASRNRETEAFF,TGTGCCAGCCGAAACAGGGAAACTGAAGCTTTCTTT
TRBJ2-7,TRBV11-2,.,.,CASSSQQGSYEQYF,TGTGCCAGCAGCTCACAGCAGGGATCCTACGAGCAGTACTTC
TRBJ2-1,TRBV14,.,.,CASSPGLPLYNEQFF,TGTGCCAGCAGCCCTGGACTTCCACTCTACAATGAGCAGTTCTTC
TRBJ2-2,TRBV28,TRBD1,.,CASSVTGSGGELFF,TGTGCCAGCAGTGTGACAGGGTCGGGCGGGGAGCTGTTTTTT
TRBJ2-7,TRBV13,.,.,CASSGGGSSAPYEQYF,TGTGCCAGCAGCGGAGGTGGGAGTAGCGCACCCTACGAGCAGTACTTC
TRBJ2-1,TRBV4-1,.,.,CASSQVNRVVHLNEQFF,TGCGCCAGCAGCCAAGTTAACAGGGTGGTCCATTTGAATGAGCAGTTCTTC
TRBJ1-1,TRBV19,.,.,CASSIDQGPTEAFF,TGTGCCAGTAGTATAGATCAGGGCCCCACTGAAGCTTTCTTT
TRBJ2-3,TRBV27,TRBD2,.,CASSPGTSGKSTQYF,TGTGCCAGCAGTCCGGGGACTAGCGGGAAGAGTACGCAGTATTTT
TRBJ1-5,TRBV15,.,.,CATSRDLQGNQPQHF,TGTGCCACCAGCAGAGATCTGCAGGGCAATCAGCCCCAGCATTTT
TRBJ2-1,TRBV19,.,.,CASSFILNEQFF,TGTGCCAGTAGCTTTATCCTCAATGAGCAGTTCTTC
TRBJ2-1,TRBV27,.,.,CASSPQTDYNEQFF,TGTGCCAGCAGTCCTCAAACAGATTACAATGAGCAGTTCTTC
TRBJ1-2,TRBV7-2,.,.,CASSQRGAVYGYTF,TGTGCCAGCAGCCAGCGGGGGGCTGTCTATGGCTACACCTTC
TRBJ2-7,TRBV2,.,.,CASTAATSEQYF,TGTGCCAGCACGGCGGCCACCTCCGAGCAGTACTTC
TRBJ2-7,TRBV5-4,TRBD1,.,CASSSGGTGPYEQYF,TGTGCCAGCAGTTCGGGCGGGACAGGCCCCTACGAGCAGTACTTC
TRBJ2-1,TRBV2,TRBD2,.,CASSGGTSGRVSYNEQFF,TGTGCCAGCAGTGGCGGGACTAGCGGGAGGGTCTCCTACAATGAGCAGTTCTTC
TRBJ2-7,TRBV27,.,.,CASSFVGDEQYF,TGTGCCAGCAGTTTTGTGGGCGACGAGCAGTACTTC
TRBJ1-5,TRBV18,TRBD1,.,CASSPRTGGFQPQHF,TGTGCCAGCTCACCGAGGACAGGGGGCTTTCAGCCCCAGCATTTT
TRBJ2-5,TRBV11-3,.,once,CASSLEGGETQYF,TGTGCCAGCAGCTTAGAGGGGGGAGAGACCCAGTACTTC